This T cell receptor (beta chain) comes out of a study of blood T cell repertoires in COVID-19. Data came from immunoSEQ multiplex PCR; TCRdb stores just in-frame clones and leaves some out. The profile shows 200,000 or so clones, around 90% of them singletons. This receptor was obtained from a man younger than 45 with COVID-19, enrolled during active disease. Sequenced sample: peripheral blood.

The CDR3 coding sequence is TGTGCCAGCATGATGGGACAGAACTATGGCTACACCTTC. Its translation: CASMMGQNYGYTF. The chain recombines TRBV6-5 with TRBJ1-2; TRBD1 matches 7 bases. CDR1 and CDR2 from the germline V gene are MNHEY and SVGAGI. J was trimmed by 2 bases and V by 7 bases; bases with no gene match: 4. The CDR3 runs to 13 residues.